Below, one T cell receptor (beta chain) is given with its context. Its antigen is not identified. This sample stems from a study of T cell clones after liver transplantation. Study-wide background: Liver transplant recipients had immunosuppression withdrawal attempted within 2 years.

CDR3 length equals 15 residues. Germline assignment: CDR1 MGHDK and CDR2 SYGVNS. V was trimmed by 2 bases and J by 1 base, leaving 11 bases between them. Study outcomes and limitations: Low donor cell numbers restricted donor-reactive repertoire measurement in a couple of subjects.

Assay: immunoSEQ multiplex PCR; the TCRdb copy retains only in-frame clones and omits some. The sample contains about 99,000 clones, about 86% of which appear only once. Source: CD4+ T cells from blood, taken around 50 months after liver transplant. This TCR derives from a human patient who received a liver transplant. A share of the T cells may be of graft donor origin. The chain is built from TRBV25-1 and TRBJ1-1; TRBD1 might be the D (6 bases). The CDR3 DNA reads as TGTGCCAGCAGTGAACCACAGGGCCGGAACACTGAAGCTTTCTTT. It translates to CASSEPQGRNTEAFF. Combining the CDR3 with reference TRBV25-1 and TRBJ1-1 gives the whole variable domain EADIYQTPRYLVIGTGKKITLECSQTMGHDKMYWYQQDPGMELHLIHYSYGVNSTEKGDLSSESTVSRIRTEHFPLTLESARPSHTSQYLCASSEPQGRNTEAFFGQGTRLTVV.